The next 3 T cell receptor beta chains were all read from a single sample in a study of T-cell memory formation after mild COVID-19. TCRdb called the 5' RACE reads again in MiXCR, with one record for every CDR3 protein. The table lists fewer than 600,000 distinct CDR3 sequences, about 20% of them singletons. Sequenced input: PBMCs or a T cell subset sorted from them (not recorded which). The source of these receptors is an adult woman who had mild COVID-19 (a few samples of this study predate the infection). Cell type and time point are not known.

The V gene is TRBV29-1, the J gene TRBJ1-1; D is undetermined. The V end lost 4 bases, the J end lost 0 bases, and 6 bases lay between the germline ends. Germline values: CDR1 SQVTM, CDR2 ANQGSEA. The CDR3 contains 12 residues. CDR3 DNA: TGCAGCGTTGCAACAATGAACACTGAAGCTTTCTTT. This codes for CSVATMNTEAFF.

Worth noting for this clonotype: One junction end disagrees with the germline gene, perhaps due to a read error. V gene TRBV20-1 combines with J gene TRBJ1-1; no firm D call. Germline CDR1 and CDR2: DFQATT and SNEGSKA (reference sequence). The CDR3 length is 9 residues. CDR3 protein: CSARDGLPF. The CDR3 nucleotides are TGCAGTGCTAGAGATGGACTTCCCTTT.

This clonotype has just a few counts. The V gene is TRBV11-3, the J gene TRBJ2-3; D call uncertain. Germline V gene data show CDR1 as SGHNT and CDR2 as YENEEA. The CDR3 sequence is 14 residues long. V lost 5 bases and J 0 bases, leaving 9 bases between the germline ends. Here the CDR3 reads CASSPPDSTDTQYF. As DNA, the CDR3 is TGTGCCAGCAGCCCTCCGGACAGCACAGATACGCAGTATTTT.